The clone carrying this TCR beta chain showed up just once. Its antigen is currently unknown. In the PCR, 60 Vbeta and 13 Jbeta primers were used. Original analysis: A follow-up analysis tallied around 76 million unique TCR beta chains, 8.5 million to 14 million shared. The table came from immunoSEQ multiplex PCR; TCRdb's copy has only in-frame clones and leaves some out. For V, J and clone size, that table is used; D and trimming come from the DNA. The data contain about 190,000 clones, 65% to 80% of them singletons. In germline, CDR1 is LNHNV, CDR2 YYDKDF (reference sequence). The trim removed 8 bases at V and 4 bases at J, leaving 11 bases unmatched. The CDR3 spans 15 residues. This sample stems from a study of cytomegalovirus exposure and HLA in healthy donors. General observations from the study: Investigators reported approximately 150 TCR beta chains as tied to cytomegalovirus. TRBV6-2, TRBV6-3 and some other V segments were unresolvable in 87-base-pair reads.

Sequencing was done on a sample of PBMCs. The receptor was derived from a man aged 30 to 45 in good health and CMV-seropositive. This rearrangement joins TRBV15 to TRBJ2-3, with 8 bases identical to TRBD2. The CDR3 protein is CATSKPGLVADTQYF. CDR3 coding DNA: TGTGCCACCTCCAAACCGGGACTAGTGGCAGATACGCAGTATTTT.